A single sample is the source of the 30 T cell receptor beta chains below, sequenced in a study of T cells in Graves' hyperthyroidism and ophthalmopathy (dated by TCRdb to the late 2010s). Library construction relied on multiplex PCR. The sequencer was an Illumina HiSeq 2000. The TCR beta CDR3 regions were amplified from the RNA transcripts. The first round of RT-PCR for the TCR CDR3 was performed with the HTBI primer set and the Qiagen OneStep RT-PCR kit. TCRdb handled the public reads itself, with Q25 trimming in fastp and clone calling in MiXCR, and kept productive beta chains. All rows with the same CDR3 protein become a single entry with the most common DNA and genes. The sample includes fewer than 650,000 distinct CDR3 sequences, with 11% to 15% observed a single time. About 14% of the sample comes from the top ten. The sequencing sample was made of blood. Every receptor here comes from a middle-aged woman with Graves' hyperthyroidism.

This clonotype has only a few counts. This sequence joins TRBV5-1 and TRBJ1-3; unclear D gene. This CDR3 is built from 14 residues. The germline V gene has CDR1 SGHRS and CDR2 YFSETQ. V lost 2 bases and J 8 bases, leaving 14 bases between the germline ends. CDR3 protein: CASSLYGPKDTIYF. The CDR3 DNA reads as TGCGCCAGCAGCTTATACGGGCCGAAGGACACCATATATTTT.

This chain uses TRBV29-1 with TRBJ2-3, with TRBD2 matching 10 bases. Germline CDR1 and CDR2: SQVTM and ANQGSEA. The V and J ends lost 2 bases and 2 bases, in that order; junction bases with no gene match: 4. The CDR3 has 15 amino acids. The CDR3 DNA sequence: TGCAGCGTTGAAAGGCTAGCGGGGGACACAGATACGCAGTATTTT. It is translated as CSVERLAGDTDTQYF.

The chain carries TRBV4-1 and TRBJ1-2, with D perhaps matching TRBD1 (5 bases). The CDR3 runs 15 residues. Germline V gene data show CDR1 as MGHRA and CDR2 as YSYEKL. Trimming shortened V by 6 bases and J by 2 bases, and 16 bases separated the two germline ends. DNA of the CDR3: TGCGCCAGCAGACTGGACGGGGGGGACAACTATGGCTACACCTTC. This encodes CASRLDGGDNYGYTF.

Note on this clonotype: A much larger clone lies one base from this, so it may be a read error. The chain carries TRBV5-8 and TRBJ2-3; 7 positions match TRBD1. V lost 2 bases to trimming and J lost 7 bases; unmatched junction nucleotides: 10. Germline-derived CDR1 and CDR2 are SGHTS and YDEGEE. The CDR3 totals 15 residues. The chain's CDR3 is CASSFRGTELYTQYF. As DNA, the CDR3 is TGTGCCAGCAGCTTCAGAGGGACAGAGCTTTATACGCAGTATTTT.

At least ten counts were recorded for this clonotype. The rearrangement uses TRBV20-1 and TRBJ2-1, with 7 bases aligning to TRBD1. The germline V gene encodes CDR1 DFQATT and CDR2 SNEGSKA (reference sequence). The CDR3 length is 15 residues. The CDR3 sequence is CSPQGGTEYSNEQFF. CDR3 in DNA: TGCAGCCCACAGGGTGGGACAGAGTATTCAAATGAGCAGTTCTTC.

The chain employs TRBV27 and TRBJ2-2; 8 bases map to TRBD1. Germline CDR1 reads MNHEY; CDR2 reads SMNVEV (reference sequence). The CDR3 has 15 amino acids. Unmatched junction bases numbered 8, after V lost 3 bases and J lost 8 bases. The CDR3 sequence: CASSFWQGAGGELFF. CDR3 DNA: TGTGCCAGCAGTTTTTGGCAGGGGGCAGGTGGGGAGCTGTTTTTT.

In its sample, this clonotype was seen many times. This chain links TRBV11-2 with TRBJ2-2; tentatively, D is TRBD2 (5 bases). The CDR3 is made up of 16 amino acids. With 3 bases removed from V and 5 bases from J, the gap between germline ends came to 16 bases. Germline V gene lookup returns CDR1 SGHAT and CDR2 FQNNGV. The CDR3 DNA sequence: TGTGCCAGCAGCTTCTATCGAGGGAGAGATACCGGGGAGCTGTTTTTT. Protein: CASSFYRGRDTGELFF.

V usage is TRBV7-2 and J usage is TRBJ2-1; TRBD2 is a possible D gene (6 bases). CDR1 is SGHTA and CDR2 is FQGNSA in the germline V gene. The ends were cut back, 4 bases at V and 3 bases at J, with 22 bases in the middle. The CDR3 totals 18 residues. This CDR3 reads CASSSYSREAFYYNEQFF. The CDR3 DNA is TGTGCCAGCAGCTCATATTCGAGGGAGGCCTTCTACTACAATGAGCAGTTCTTC.

This clonotype was found a few times. CDR3 in amino acids: CASSFTPRTEAFF. The CDR3 DNA follows: TGTGCCAGCAGTTTCACACCCCGCACTGAAGCTTTCTTT. V is TRBV28 and J is TRBJ1-1; D is ambiguous. V gave up 3 bases and J gave up 4 bases, with 9 bases separating them. The germline gives CDR1 MDHEN, CDR2 SYDVKM. The CDR3 is made up of 13 amino acids.

This clonotype occurred many times. V usage is TRBV7-2 and J usage is TRBJ2-3; D unresolved. The CDR3 extends over 14 amino acids. Germline V CDR1 and CDR2: SGHTA, FQGNSA. V was cut by 5 bases and J by 1 base, with 10 bases left in between. The CDR3 loop reads CASSPRDGTDTQYF. CDR3 nucleotide sequence: TGTGCCAGCAGCCCGCGCGATGGCACAGATACGCAGTATTTT.

The CDR3 reads CSASGSNSPLHF. The CDR3 DNA reads TGCAGTGCTAGTGGTTCTAATTCACCCCTCCACTTT. The chain recombines TRBV20-1 with TRBJ1-6; no reliable D call. The germline CDR1 and CDR2 sequences are DFQATT and SNEGSKA (reference sequence). Trimming took 3 bases from V and 6 from J, leaving 6 bases between them. This CDR3 is 12 amino acids long.

This clonotype was seen repeatedly, ten times or more. The chain links TRBV5-1 to TRBJ2-1; TRBD2 agrees at 11 bases. The V and J ends lost 0 bases and 4 bases, in that order; junction bases with no gene match: 3. The CDR3 consists of 16 residues. The germline V gene encodes CDR1 SGHRS and CDR2 YFSETQ. The CDR3 protein is CASSLGLAGGYNEQFF. CDR3 bases: TGCGCCAGCAGCTTGGGGCTAGCGGGAGGATACAATGAGCAGTTCTTC.

This clonotype has more than one count but fewer than ten. The chain is built from TRBV29-1 and TRBJ2-1; the D is unclear. Germline-derived CDR1 and CDR2 are SQVTM and ANQGSEA. This CDR3 spans 11 amino acids. V gave up 7 bases and J gave up 8 bases, with 12 bases separating them. The CDR3 region is CSATVWDEQFF. The DNA of the CDR3 is TGCAGCGCCACCGTGTGGGATGAGCAGTTCTTC.

The chain carries TRBV4-1 and TRBJ1-6; no reliable D call. CDR1 and CDR2 (germline): MGHRA, YSYEKL. Trimming removed 0 bases from V and 7 bases from J, with 16 bases in between. The CDR3 has 17 residues. The CDR3 DNA follows: TGCGCCAGCAGCCAAGAACCAGCGCGGGGTCGAAATTCACCCCTCCACTTT. As protein: CASSQEPARGRNSPLHF.

This clonotype was seen at least ten times. The V call is TRBV5-1, the J call TRBJ2-7; D not resolved. CDR3 length: 12 amino acids. V lost 2 bases to trimming and J lost 5 bases, with 8 bases between them. Germline-derived CDR1 and CDR2 are SGHRS and YFSETQ. The DNA for the CDR3 is TGCGCCAGCAGCTTTGGTTCCGACGAGCAGTACTTC. Amino acid sequence: CASSFGSDEQYF.

Ten or more counts support this clonotype. The chain links TRBV6-5 to TRBJ2-7; a weak D match, TRBD1 (5 bases). The CDR3 consists of 14 residues. V lost 6 bases, J lost 0 bases, and 12 bases lay in between. Germline V lookup: CDR1 MNHEY, CDR2 SVGAGI. The CDR3 nucleotides read TGTGCCAGCAGCTTACAGGCAAGCTCCTACGAGCAGTACTTC. It encodes CASSLQASSYEQYF.

In regard to this clonotype: A much bigger clone sits one base away, suggesting this may be a read error. The chain is built from TRBV7-6 and TRBJ2-7, with D perhaps matching TRBD1 (6 bases). CDR3 size: 15 residues. Per the germline V gene, CDR1 is SGHVS and CDR2 is FNYEAQ. CDR3 in amino acids: CASSLGQASSYEQCF. The DNA for the CDR3 is TGTGCCAGCAGCTTAGGACAGGCCAGCTCCTACGAGCAGTGCTTC.

This clonotype appeared a few times. This chain connects TRBV9 to TRBJ2-1, with a weak D call TRBD2 (5 bases). This CDR3 spans 15 amino acids. The V and J ends lost 0 bases and 3 bases respectively, with 10 bases between them. The germline gives CDR1 SGDLS, CDR2 YYNGEE. The CDR3 DNA is TGTGCCAGCAGCGTAGGCGGAGGAGGCTACAATGAGCAGTTCTTC. It encodes CASSVGGGGYNEQFF.

The chain carries TRBV5-1 and TRBJ1-1, with a tentative D call TRBD1 (5 bases). In germline, CDR1 is SGHRS, CDR2 YFSETQ. The ends were cut back, 4 bases at V and 5 bases at J, with 18 bases in the middle. The CDR3 covers 15 residues. The DNA of the CDR3 is TGCGCCAGCAGCCCAGGTGGAGGGGTGAGAACTGAAGCTTTCTTT. Protein: CASSPGGGVRTEAFF.

The chain combines TRBV20-1 with TRBJ1-4; 7 bases match TRBD1. V was pared by 2 bases and J by 2 bases, with 8 bases of the junction left unmatched. The CDR3 covers 16 residues. CDR1 DFQATT and CDR2 SNEGSKA come from the germline V gene (reference sequence). The CDR3 sequence: CSARRDSLFTNEKLFF. The CDR3 DNA reads as TGCAGTGCTAGAAGGGACAGCCTATTCACTAATGAAAAACTGTTTTTT.

This clonotype turned up a few times. The chain is built from TRBV6-1 and TRBJ1-3, with no clear D. This CDR3 comprises 13 residues. Germline CDR1 MNHNS, CDR2 SASEGT. V lost 2 bases, J lost 14 bases, and 16 bases lay in between. This CDR3 is CASSEPAANRVYF. CDR3 DNA: TGTGCCAGCAGTGAACCGGCAGCCAACCGGGTATATTTT.

Ten or more counts support this clonotype. The rearrangement links TRBV19 to TRBJ2-7, with 8 bases fitting TRBD2. This CDR3 spans 13 amino acids. J was trimmed by 5 bases and V by 5 bases; bases with no gene match: 5. Germline values: CDR1 LNHDA, CDR2 SQIVND (reference sequence). This CDR3 is CASSSGLGNEQYF. As DNA, the CDR3 is TGTGCCAGTAGTTCGGGACTAGGTAACGAGCAGTACTTC. Together with reference TRBV19 and TRBJ2-7, the CDR3 gives the full variable domain: DGGITQSPKYLFRKEGQNVTLSCEQNLNHDAMYWYRQDPGQGLRLIYYSQIVNDFQKGDIAEGYSVSREKKESFPLTVTSAQKNPTAFYLCASSSGLGNEQYFGPGTRLTVT.

The CDR3 is CASRRQFPSTDTQYF. The CDR3 bases are TGCGCCAGCAGAAGACAGTTCCCTAGCACAGATACGCAGTATTTT. The chain recombines TRBV5-1 with TRBJ2-3; TRBD1 might be the D (5 bases). V lost 5 bases and J lost 0, with 13 bases in between. The CDR3 is 15 residues long. Germline V gene sequence: CDR1 SGHRS, CDR2 YFSETQ.

This clonotype was detected many times. This chain connects TRBV11-2 to TRBJ2-5; D ambiguous. Between the trimmed V and J ends, which lost 3 bases and 2 bases, there was a span of 7 bases. The CDR3 totals 13 residues. Germline V lookup: CDR1 SGHAT, CDR2 FQNNGV. CDR3 DNA: TGTGCCAGCAGCTTGGAGCCTCAAGAGACCCAGTACTTC. It codes for CASSLEPQETQYF.

This clonotype has ten or more counts. V gene TRBV3-1 combines with J gene TRBJ2-2; 7 positions match TRBD2. Trimming cost V 4 bases and J 7 bases; bases outside gene matches: 9. The CDR3 length is 15 residues. Germline CDR1 and CDR2: LGHDT and YNNKEL (reference sequence). CDR3 coding DNA: TGTGCCAGCAGCCCCGGGACTACCAGCGGCGGGGAGCTGTTTTTT. This encodes CASSPGTTSGGELFF.

The chain combines TRBV12-3 or TRBV12-4 with TRBJ2-2, with TRBD2 identical over 7 bases. V lost 8 bases, J lost 1 base, and 1 base stayed unmatched. The CDR3 runs to 13 residues. For the CDR3, the DNA is TGTGCCAGCGGGGGGGGGAACACCGGGGAGCTGTTTTTT. Protein: CASGGGNTGELFF.

The table lists this clonotype with a few counts. This chain joins TRBV6-2 or TRBV6-3 and TRBJ1-5, with D hard to call. This CDR3 is built from 15 residues. Looked up from germline, CDR1 is MNHEY and CDR2 is SVGEGT. The V end lost 2 bases, the J end lost 3 bases, and 11 bases lay between the germline ends. The CDR3 nucleotides are TGTGCCAGCAGTTACGATAACGGCCTCAATCAGCCCCAGCATTTT. It specifies CASSYDNGLNQPQHF.

This clonotype occurred a few times. This rearrangement joins TRBV5-1 to TRBJ2-3; TRBD1 might be the D (6 bases). Germline V gene sequence: CDR1 SGHRS, CDR2 YFSETQ. The CDR3 has 14 residues. Trimming removed 0 bases at V and 4 bases at J, with 9 bases between. CDR3 sequence (DNA): TGCGCCAGCAGCTTGGGGACAGCGCCAGATACGCAGTATTTT. Translation gives CASSLGTAPDTQYF.

Comments on this clonotype: A read error may explain this, as a much larger clone is one base away. The rearrangement uses TRBV5-1 and TRBJ1-2; a possible D gene is TRBD1 (6 bases). Per germline, CDR1 SGHRS and CDR2 YFSETQ. This CDR3 is built from 14 residues. The CDR3 coding sequence is TGCGCCGGCAGCTTGGGGGGGCGCGGCGATGGCTACACCTTC. This translates into CAGSLGGRGDGYTF.

This clonotype was found a few times. The genes are TRBV29-1 and TRBJ1-1, with D unresolved. Germline V gene data show CDR1 as SQVTM and CDR2 as ANQGSEA. Trimming took off 4 bases at V and 4 bases at J, with 10 bases between the two ends. The CDR3 spans 12 residues. The CDR3 loop reads CSVGGTGTEAFF. In DNA form, the CDR3 reads TGCAGCGTTGGAGGTACGGGCACTGAAGCTTTCTTT.